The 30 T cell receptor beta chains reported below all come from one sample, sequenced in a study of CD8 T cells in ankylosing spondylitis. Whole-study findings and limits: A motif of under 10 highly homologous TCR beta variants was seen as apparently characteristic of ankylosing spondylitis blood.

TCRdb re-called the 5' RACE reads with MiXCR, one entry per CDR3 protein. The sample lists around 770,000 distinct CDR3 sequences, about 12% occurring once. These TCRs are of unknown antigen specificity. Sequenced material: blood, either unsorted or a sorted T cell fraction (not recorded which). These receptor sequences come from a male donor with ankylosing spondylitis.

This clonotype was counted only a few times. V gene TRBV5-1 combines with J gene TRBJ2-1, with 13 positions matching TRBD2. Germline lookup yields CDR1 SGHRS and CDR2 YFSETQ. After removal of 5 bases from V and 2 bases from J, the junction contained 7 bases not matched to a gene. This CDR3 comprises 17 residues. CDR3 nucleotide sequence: TGCGCCAGCAGATATGAAGGGACTAGCGGGACCTACAATGAGCAGTTCTTC. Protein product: CASRYEGTSGTYNEQFF.

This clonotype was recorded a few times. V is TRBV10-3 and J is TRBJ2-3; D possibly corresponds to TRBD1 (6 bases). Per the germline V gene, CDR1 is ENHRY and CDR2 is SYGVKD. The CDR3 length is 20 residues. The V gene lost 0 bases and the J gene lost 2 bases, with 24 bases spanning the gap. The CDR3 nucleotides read TGTGCCATCAGTGAGTCTATGGCGGGTGTCCTGGGACACCACACAGATACGCAGTATTTT. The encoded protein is CAISESMAGVLGHHTDTQYF.

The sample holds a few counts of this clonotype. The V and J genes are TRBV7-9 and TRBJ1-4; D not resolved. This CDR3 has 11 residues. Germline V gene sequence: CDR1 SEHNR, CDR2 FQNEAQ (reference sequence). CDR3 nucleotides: TGTGCTCCAGCTGTAGGTGAAAAACTGTTTTTT. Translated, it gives CAPAVGEKLFF.

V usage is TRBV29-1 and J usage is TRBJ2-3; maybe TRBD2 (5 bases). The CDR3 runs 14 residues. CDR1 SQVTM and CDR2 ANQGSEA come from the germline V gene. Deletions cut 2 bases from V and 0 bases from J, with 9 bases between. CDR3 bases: TGCAGCGTTGAATGGCTAGCTAGCACAGATACGCAGTATTTT. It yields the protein CSVEWLASTDTQYF.

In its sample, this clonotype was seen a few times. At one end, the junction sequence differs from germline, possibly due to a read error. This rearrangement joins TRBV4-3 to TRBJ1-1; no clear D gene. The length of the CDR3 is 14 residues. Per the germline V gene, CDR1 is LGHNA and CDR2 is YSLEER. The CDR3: CASSQWNRNAETFF. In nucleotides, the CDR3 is TGCGCCAGCAGCCAGTGGAACAGAAATGCTGAAACTTTCTTT.

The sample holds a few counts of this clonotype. The CDR3 is CASSLGQPSTDTQYF. As DNA, the CDR3 is TGTGCCAGCAGTTTGGGGCAGCCCAGCACAGATACGCAGTATTTT. The gene calls are TRBV28 and TRBJ2-3; maybe TRBD1 (5 bases). V was cut by 3 bases and J by 0 bases, with 10 bases left in between. The CDR3 is 15 residues long. Germline V gene sequence: CDR1 MDHEN, CDR2 SYDVKM.

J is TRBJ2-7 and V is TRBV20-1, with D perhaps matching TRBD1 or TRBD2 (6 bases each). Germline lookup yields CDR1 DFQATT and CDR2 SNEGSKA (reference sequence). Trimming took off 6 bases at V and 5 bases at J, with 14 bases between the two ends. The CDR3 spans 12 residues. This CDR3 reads CSARTRGHEQYF. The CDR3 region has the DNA TGCAGTGCCCGAACCCGGGGGCACGAGCAGTACTTC.

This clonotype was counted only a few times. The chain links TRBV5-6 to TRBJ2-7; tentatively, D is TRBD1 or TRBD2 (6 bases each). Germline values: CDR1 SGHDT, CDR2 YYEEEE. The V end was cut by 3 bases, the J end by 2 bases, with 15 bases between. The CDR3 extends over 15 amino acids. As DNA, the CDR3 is TGTGCCAGCAGCTCGGGGCCGGGGGCTCCCTACGAGCAGTACTTC. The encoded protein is CASSSGPGAPYEQYF.

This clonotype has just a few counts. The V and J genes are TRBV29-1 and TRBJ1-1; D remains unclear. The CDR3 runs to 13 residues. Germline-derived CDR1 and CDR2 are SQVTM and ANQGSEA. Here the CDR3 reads CTCRDTLNTEAFF. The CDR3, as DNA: TGCACCTGCCGGGATACCCTGAACACTGAAGCTTTCTTT.

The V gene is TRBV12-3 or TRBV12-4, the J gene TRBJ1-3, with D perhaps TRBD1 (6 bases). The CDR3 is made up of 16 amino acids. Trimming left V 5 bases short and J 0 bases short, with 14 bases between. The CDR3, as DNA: TGTGCCAGCAGTGTAAGGGGGGGAAGCTCTGGAAACACCATATATTTT. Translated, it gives CASSVRGGSSGNTIYF.

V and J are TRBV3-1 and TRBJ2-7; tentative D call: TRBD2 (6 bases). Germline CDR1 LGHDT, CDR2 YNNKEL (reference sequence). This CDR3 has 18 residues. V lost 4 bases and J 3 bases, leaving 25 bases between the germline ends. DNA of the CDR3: TGTGCCAGCAGCCCCTCGGGCGGGGCCGGGGCCACTCGCTACGAGCAGTACTTC. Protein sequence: CASSPSGGAGATRYEQYF.

The CDR3 loop is CASSLDSAGGPNEQFF. The CDR3 DNA is TGTGCCAGCAGCTTAGATTCGGCAGGGGGACCAAATGAGCAGTTCTTC. The genes are TRBV11-3 and TRBJ2-1; 7 nucleotides align to TRBD1. Germline CDR1 is SGHNT and CDR2 is YENEEA. V lost 0 bases and J lost 7; bases outside the gene matches: 9. The CDR3 length is 16 residues.

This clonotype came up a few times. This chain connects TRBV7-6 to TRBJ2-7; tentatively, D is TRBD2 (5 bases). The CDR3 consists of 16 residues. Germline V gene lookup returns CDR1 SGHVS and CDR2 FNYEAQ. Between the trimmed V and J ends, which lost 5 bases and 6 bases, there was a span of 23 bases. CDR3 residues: CASSPRKEAVSREQYF. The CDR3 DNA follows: TGTGCCAGCAGCCCACGCAAGGAAGCGGTTAGTCGCGAGCAGTACTTC.

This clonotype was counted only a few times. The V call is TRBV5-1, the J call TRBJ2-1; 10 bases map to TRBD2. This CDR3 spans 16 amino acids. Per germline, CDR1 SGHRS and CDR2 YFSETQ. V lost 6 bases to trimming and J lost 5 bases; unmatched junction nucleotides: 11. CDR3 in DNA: TGCGCCAGCACCCTAGCGGGGGCCGCACGCCACAATGAGCAGTTCTTC. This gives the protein CASTLAGAARHNEQFF.

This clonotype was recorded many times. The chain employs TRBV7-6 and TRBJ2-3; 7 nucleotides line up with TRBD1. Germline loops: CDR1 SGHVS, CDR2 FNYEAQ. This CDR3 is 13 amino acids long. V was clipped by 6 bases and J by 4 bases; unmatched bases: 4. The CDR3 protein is CASREQGSDTQYF. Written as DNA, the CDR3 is TGTGCCAGCAGAGAACAGGGGTCAGATACGCAGTATTTT.

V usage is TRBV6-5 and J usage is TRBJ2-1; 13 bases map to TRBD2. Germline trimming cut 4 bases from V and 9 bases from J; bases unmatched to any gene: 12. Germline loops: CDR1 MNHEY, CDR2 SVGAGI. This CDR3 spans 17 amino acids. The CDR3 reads CASSSQGLAGVSSEQFF. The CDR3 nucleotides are TGTGCCAGCAGTTCCCAAGGACTAGCGGGAGTTTCCAGTGAGCAGTTCTTC.

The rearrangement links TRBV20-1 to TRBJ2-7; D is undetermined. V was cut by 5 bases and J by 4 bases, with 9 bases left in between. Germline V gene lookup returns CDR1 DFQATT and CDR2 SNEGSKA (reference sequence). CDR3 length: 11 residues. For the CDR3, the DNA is TGCAGTGCTTTCTTCCTTTACGAGCAGTACTTC. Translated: CSAFFLYEQYF.

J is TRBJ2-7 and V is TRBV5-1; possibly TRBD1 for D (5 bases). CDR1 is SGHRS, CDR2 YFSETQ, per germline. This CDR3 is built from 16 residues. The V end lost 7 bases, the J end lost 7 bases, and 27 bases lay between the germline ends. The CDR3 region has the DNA TGCGCCAGCGGCCTTCGATCGCCGCTGGGGCGTGAAGAGCAGTACTTC. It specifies CASGLRSPLGREEQYF.

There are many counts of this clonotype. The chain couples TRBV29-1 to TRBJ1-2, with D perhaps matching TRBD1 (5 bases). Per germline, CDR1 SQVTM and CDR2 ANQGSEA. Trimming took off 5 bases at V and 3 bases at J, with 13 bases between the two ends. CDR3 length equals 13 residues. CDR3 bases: TGCAGCGTTATTAGGGGCGCAGACTATGGCTACACCTTC. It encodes CSVIRGADYGYTF.

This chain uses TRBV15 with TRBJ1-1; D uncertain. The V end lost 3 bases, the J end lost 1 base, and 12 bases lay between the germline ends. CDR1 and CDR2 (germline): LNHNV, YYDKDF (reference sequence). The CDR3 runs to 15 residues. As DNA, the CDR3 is TGTGCCACCAGCAGCCATCTTCGGGGGAACACTGAAGCTTTCTTT. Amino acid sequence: CATSSHLRGNTEAFF. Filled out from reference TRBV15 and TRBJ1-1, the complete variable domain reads DAMVIQNPRYQVTQFGKPVTLSCSQTLNHNVMYWYQQKSSQAPKLLFHYYDKDFNNEADTPDNFQSRRPNTSFCFLDIRSPGLGDTAMYLCATSSHLRGNTEAFFGQGTRLTVV.

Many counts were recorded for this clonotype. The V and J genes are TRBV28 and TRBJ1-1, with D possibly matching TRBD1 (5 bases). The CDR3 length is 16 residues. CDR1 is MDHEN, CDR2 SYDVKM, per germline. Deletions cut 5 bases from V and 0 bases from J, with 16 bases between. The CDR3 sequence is CASSPRGELMNTEAFF. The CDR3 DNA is TGTGCCAGCAGTCCTAGAGGGGAACTAATGAACACTGAAGCTTTCTTT.

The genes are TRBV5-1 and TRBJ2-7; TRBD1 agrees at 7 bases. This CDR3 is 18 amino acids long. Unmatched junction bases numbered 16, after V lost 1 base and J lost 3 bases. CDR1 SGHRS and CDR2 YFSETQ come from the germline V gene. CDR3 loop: CASSLIGRGISVDYEQYF. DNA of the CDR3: TGCGCCAGCAGCTTGATTGGCAGGGGGATCAGTGTAGACTACGAGCAGTACTTC.

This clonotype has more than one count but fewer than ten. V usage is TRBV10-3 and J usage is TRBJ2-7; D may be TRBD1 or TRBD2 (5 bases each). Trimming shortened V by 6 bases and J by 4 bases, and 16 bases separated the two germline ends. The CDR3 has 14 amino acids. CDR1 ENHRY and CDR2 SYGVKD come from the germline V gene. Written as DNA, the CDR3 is TGTGCCATCAGGGGGGTGGGCAGGGAGTACGAGCAGTACTTC. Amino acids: CAIRGVGREYEQYF.

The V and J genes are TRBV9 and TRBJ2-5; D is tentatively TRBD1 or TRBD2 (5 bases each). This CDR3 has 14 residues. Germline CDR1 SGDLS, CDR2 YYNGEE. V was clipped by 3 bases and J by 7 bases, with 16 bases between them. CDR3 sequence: CASSASDGAGTQYF. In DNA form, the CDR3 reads TGTGCCAGCAGCGCATCGGACGGGGCCGGGACCCAGTACTTC.

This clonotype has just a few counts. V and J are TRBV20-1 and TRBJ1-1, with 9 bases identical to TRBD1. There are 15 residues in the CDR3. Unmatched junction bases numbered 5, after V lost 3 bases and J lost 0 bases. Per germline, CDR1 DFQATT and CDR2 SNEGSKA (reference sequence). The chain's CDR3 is CSASDGDRVNTEAFF. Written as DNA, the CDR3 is TGCAGTGCTAGTGACGGGGACAGGGTGAACACTGAAGCTTTCTTT.

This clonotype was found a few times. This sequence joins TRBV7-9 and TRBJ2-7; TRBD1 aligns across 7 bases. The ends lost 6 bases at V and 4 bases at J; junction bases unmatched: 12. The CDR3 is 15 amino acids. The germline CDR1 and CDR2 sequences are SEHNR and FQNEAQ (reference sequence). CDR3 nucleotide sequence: TGTGCCAGCAGTCTTCAGGGGGTGGTGAATTACGAGCAGTACTTC. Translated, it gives CASSLQGVVNYEQYF.

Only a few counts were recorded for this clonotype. The CDR3 nucleotides read TGTGCCAGCAATCCCGGGACTAGCGGCTCCTACGAGCAGTACTTC. Protein: CASNPGTSGSYEQYF. The chain has TRBV27 and TRBJ2-7, with 11 nucleotides matching TRBD2. V lost 7 bases and J lost 0; bases outside the gene matches: 5. Germline V gene lookup returns CDR1 MNHEY and CDR2 SMNVEV (reference sequence). The CDR3 length is 15 residues.

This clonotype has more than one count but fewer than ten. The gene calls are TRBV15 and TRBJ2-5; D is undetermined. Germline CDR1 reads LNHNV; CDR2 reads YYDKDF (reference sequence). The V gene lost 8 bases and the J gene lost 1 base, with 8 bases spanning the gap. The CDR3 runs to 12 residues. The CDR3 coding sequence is TGTGCCACCGGGCGGCTCCAAGAGACCCAGTACTTC. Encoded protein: CATGRLQETQYF. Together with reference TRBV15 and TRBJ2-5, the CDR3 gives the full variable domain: DAMVIQNPRYQVTQFGKPVTLSCSQTLNHNVMYWYQQKSSQAPKLLFHYYDKDFNNEADTPDNFQSRRPNTSFCFLDIRSPGLGDTAMYLCATGRLQETQYFGPGTRLLVL.

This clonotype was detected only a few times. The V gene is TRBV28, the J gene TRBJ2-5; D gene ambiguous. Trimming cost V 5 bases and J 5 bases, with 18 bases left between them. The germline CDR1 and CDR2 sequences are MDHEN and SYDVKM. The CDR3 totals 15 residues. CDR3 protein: CASSRMGGVGETQYF. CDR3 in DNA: TGTGCCAGCAGTCGTATGGGTGGGGTGGGCGAGACCCAGTACTTC.

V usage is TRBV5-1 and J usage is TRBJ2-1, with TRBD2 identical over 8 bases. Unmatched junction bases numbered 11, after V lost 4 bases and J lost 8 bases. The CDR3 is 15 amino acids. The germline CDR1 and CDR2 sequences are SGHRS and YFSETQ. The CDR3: CASSLRAGGWYEQFF. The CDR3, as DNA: TGCGCCAGCAGCCTCCGCGCGGGAGGTTGGTATGAGCAGTTCTTC.